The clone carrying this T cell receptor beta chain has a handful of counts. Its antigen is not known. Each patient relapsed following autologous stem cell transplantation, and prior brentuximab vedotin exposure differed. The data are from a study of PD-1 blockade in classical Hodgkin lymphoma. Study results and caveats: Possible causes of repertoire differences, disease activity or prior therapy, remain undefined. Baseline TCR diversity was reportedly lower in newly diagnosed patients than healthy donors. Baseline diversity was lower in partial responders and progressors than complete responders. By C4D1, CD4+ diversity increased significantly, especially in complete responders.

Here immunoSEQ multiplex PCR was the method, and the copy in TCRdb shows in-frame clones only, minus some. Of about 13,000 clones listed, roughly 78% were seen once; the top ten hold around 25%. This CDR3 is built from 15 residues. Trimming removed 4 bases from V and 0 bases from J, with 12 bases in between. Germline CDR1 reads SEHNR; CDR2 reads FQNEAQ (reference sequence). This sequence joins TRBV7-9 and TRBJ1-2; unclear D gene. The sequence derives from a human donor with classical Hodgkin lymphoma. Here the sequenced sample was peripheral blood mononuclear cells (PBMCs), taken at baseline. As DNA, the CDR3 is TGTGCCAGCAGCTCCATAGATAGCCCTAACTATGGCTACACCTTC. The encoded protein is CASSSIDSPNYGYTF. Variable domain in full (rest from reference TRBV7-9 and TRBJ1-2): DTGVSQNPRHKITKRGQNVTFRCDPISEHNRLYWYRQTLGQGPEFLTYFQNEAQLEKSRLLSDRFSAERPKGSFSTLEIQRTEQGDSAMYLCASSSIDSPNYGYTFGSGTRLTVV.